This T cell receptor (beta chain) appears in the sequencing data of a study of T cells in Graves' hyperthyroidism and ophthalmopathy. Regions amplified from RNA transcripts were the TCR beta CDR3 regions. Primed by the HTBI set, a first-round RT-PCR was run on the TCR CDR3. TCRdb reprocessed the multiplex PCR reads with MiXCR, giving one entry per CDR3 protein. The repertoire consists of about 410,000 distinct CDR3 sequences, with over 12% occurring once and the leading ten covering less than 15%. The germline V and J ends were trimmed by 3 bases and 6 bases, with 11 bases remaining between them. Germline V gives CDR1 MGHDK, CDR2 SYGVNS. The CDR3 has 13 residues.

Sequenced: blood. The TCR was taken from a man younger than 35 with Graves' ophthalmopathy. This sequence joins TRBV25-1 and TRBJ1-2, with D perhaps matching TRBD1 (5 bases). CDR3 sequence (DNA): TGTGCCAGCAGTGATAGGCAGGGCGATGGCTACACCTTC. Protein: CASSDRQGDGYTF.